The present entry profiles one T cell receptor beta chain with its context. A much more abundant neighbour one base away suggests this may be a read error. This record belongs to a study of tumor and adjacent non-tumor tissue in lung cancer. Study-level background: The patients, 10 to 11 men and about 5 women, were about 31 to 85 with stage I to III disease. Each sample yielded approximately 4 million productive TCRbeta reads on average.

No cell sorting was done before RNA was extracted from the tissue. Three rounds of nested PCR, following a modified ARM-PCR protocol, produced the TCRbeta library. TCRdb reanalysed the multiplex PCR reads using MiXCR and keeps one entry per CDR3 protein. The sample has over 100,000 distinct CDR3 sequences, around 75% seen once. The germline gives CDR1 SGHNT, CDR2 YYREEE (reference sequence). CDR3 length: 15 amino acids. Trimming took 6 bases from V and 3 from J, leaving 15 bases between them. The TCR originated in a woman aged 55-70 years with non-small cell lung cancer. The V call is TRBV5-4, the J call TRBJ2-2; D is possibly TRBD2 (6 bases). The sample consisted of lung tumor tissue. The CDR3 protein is CASTPWGDDTGELFF. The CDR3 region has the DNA TGTGCCAGCACCCCGTGGGGGGACGACACCGGGGAGCTGTTTTTT.